This T cell receptor (beta chain) was identified during a study of CXCR3-negative and CXCR3-positive naive CD8 T cells. Naive CD8+ T cells displayed a CD45RO-CCR7+CD27+CD95- phenotype. The CDR3 consists of 18 residues. The V gene's germline CDR1 is SGHVS and CDR2 FNYEAQ. Findings and limits, study-wide: For memory CD8+ cells diversity was much lower, but both naive subsets had comparably high diversity. Similar TRBV-TRBJ usage was seen in naive cells (both CXCR3-negative and CXCR3-positive), but memory cells differed.

Researchers prepared the TRB cDNA libraries using 5' RACE with UMI labels. No DNA is given; TCRdb re-called the 5' RACE reads and lists each CDR3 protein once. Its clone listing holds fewer than 95,000 distinct CDR3 sequences. On this clonotype itself: Its antigen is unidentified.

The rearrangement links TRBV7-6 to TRBJ2-2; as DNA is missing, the TRBD1 call by TCRdb cannot be tested. The sequencing sample was made of naive CXCR3- CD8+ T cells from blood. Specified subset: CD45RO-CCR7+CD27+CD95- naive CD8+ T cells lacking CXCR3 (TNR3-). This clonotype was obtained from a human donor in good health. Some clones in this sample may be carry-over from other donors' samples. The CDR3 loop is CASSLVLARLSNTGELFF.